These T cell receptor beta chains were read from a single sample in a study of beta chain features in type 1 diabetes. Only in-frame clones appear in the TCRdb table, and some are missing; sequencing was by immunoSEQ multiplex PCR. Here the sample spans a few hundred thousand clones, less than 35% being singletons. Sequencing used central memory CD4+ T cells from blood. The receptors were sampled from a man aged 25 to 45 in good health. Each CDR3 is given with its conserved first and last residue. The D gene is left open where the match is weak. Rows give clone size only sometimes, using once, few, many, or a class for an expanded clone.

size,V,D,J,DNA,CDR3
few,TRBV5-6,.,TRBJ2-1,TGTGCCAGCAGCTTGTTAGCAGACAATGAGCAGTTCTTC,CASSLLADNEQFF
few,TRBV5-1,.,TRBJ2-7,TGCGCCAGCAGCTTGGGGACAGAGACCTACGAGCAGTACTTC,CASSLGTETYEQYF
few,TRBV9,.,TRBJ2-6,TGTGCCAGCAGTGACTTAATCTCTGGGGCCAACGTCCTGACTTTC,CASSDLISGANVLTF
.,TRBV19,.,TRBJ2-3,TGTGCCAGTAGTATAGAAAACTGGAATTCAGATACGCAGTATTTT,CASSIENWNSDTQYF
.,TRBV5-1,.,TRBJ2-5,TGCGCCAGCAGCCGCGCAGGGGAAAGGGGAGAGACCCAGTACTTC,CASSRAGERGETQYF
many,TRBV5-6,.,TRBJ2-3,TGTGCCAGCAGCTTGGGCCTAGCGATGACAGATACGCAGTATTTT,CASSLGLAMTDTQYF
.,TRBV11-2,.,TRBJ2-3,TGTGCCAGCAGCTACAAGGATACGCAGTATTTT,CASSYKDTQYF
few,TRBV5-1,.,TRBJ1-1,TGCGCCAGCACCCCCGGCAGGGCGAACACTGAAGCTTTCTTT,CASTPGRANTEAFF
few,TRBV10-3,.,TRBJ2-5,TGTGCCATCAGAGGGGTACTCAATCAAGAGACCCAGTACTTC,CAIRGVLNQETQYF
few,TRBV30,TRBD1,TRBJ1-1,TGTGCCTGGAGTGACCGGGACAGAGAAGCTTTCTTT,CAWSDRDREAFF
.,TRBV30,.,TRBJ2-4,TGTGCCTGGAGTCGGCTAGCCCCCATTCAGTACTTC,CAWSRLAPIQYF
few,TRBV7-2,.,TRBJ2-1,TGTGCCAGCAGCCCCTCTTCGAAATACAATGAGCAGTTCTTC,CASSPSSKYNEQFF
.,TRBV7-2,.,TRBJ2-7,TGTGCCAGCAGCCCCACAGAAACCTACGAGCAGTACTTC,CASSPTETYEQYF
few,TRBV30,.,TRBJ2-7,TGTGCCTGGAATGTGAGATCCGAGCAGTACTTC,CAWNVRSEQYF
few,TRBV7-2,.,TRBJ2-2,TGTGCCAGCAGTTCCTCCGGGACCAACACCGGGGAGCTGTTTTTT,CASSSSGTNTGELFF
.,TRBV30,.,TRBJ2-1,TGTGCCTGGAGGAGGGACGGATCCTCCTACAATGAGCAGTTCTTC,CAWRRDGSSYNEQFF
.,TRBV10-3,TRBD2,TRBJ2-5,TGTGCCATCAGTGAAATAGCGGGGGAGGAGACCCAGTACTTC,CAISEIAGEETQYF
few,TRBV7-8,TRBD1,TRBJ1-1,TGTGCCAGCAGCCCACGAGGGGGCGGGGGAACTGAAGCTTTCTTT,CASSPRGGGGTEAFF
few,TRBV5-1,TRBD1,TRBJ2-7,TGCGCCAGCAGCTTCCAGGGGGACGAGCAGTACTTC,CASSFQGDEQYF
.,TRBV5-1,.,TRBJ2-3,TGCGCCAGCAGCTTAGGGGGAACCACAGATACGCAGTATTTT,CASSLGGTTDTQYF
.,TRBV29-1,.,TRBJ2-5,TGCAGCGTAGGCCAGAAAGAGACCCAGTACTTC,CSVGQKETQYF
.,TRBV9,.,TRBJ1-1,TGTGCCAGCAGCGTAGTTCCGGGGATGAACACTGAAGCTTTCTTT,CASSVVPGMNTEAFF
few,TRBV7-9,.,TRBJ2-7,TGTGCCAGCAGCTCAGGGGCAGGCCGCCACGAGCAGTACTTC,CASSSGAGRHEQYF
.,TRBV1,.,TRBJ2-2,TGCACCAGCAGCCAAGACGCCCTGGGTTGGGGCACCGGGGAGCTGTTTTTT,CTSSQDALGWGTGELFF
.,TRBV6-1,.,TRBJ2-3,TGTGCCAGCAGTGGCACCCGTGACATTCTTCAGGGGCTACCAGATACGCAGTATTTT,CASSGTRDILQGLPDTQYF
few,TRBV20-1,.,TRBJ2-5,TGCAGTGCTAGAGCCGTGGAGACCCAGTACTTC,CSARAVETQYF
once,TRBV11-2,TRBD2,TRBJ2-1,TGTGCCAGCAGCCGCTCGAGCGGGAGCTACAATGAGCAGTTCTTC,CASSRSSGSYNEQFF
few,TRBV7-2,.,TRBJ1-5,TGTGCCAGCAGCTTAGCAGTGGTGGGCAATCAGCCCCAGCATTTT,CASSLAVVGNQPQHF
few,TRBV18,.,TRBJ1-5,TGTGCCAGCTCACGCGGTCAGGGGCAAAATCAGCCCCAGCATTTT,CASSRGQGQNQPQHF
few,TRBV29-1,TRBD2,TRBJ2-1,TGCAGCGTCGCCGCCGGGGGTAGCGGGAGGGGAAATGAGCAGTTCTTC,CSVAAGGSGRGNEQFF
.,TRBV5-6,TRBD2,TRBJ2-5,TGTGCCAGCAGCCCCGGGACTAGCGGGAGTGAGACCCAGTACTTC,CASSPGTSGSETQYF
few,TRBV30,.,TRBJ1-4,TGTGCCTGGAGGAGCGGGACCTCAAGGTTAAAACTGTTTTTT,CAWRSGTSRLKLFF
once,TRBV7-9,TRBD2,TRBJ2-1,TGTGCCAGCAGCTCCACTAGCGGGGGGGCCAATGAGCAGTTCTTC,CASSSTSGGANEQFF
few,TRBV7-2,.,TRBJ1-5,TGTGCCAGCAGCCCCCCGGGCAATCAGCCCCAGCATTTT,CASSPPGNQPQHF
.,TRBV28,TRBD2,TRBJ2-5,TGTGCCAGCATTCCGGGGGGCCAAGAGACCCAGTACTTC,CASIPGGQETQYF